This entry lists 18 T cell receptor beta chains sequenced from one sample in a study of cytomegalovirus exposure and HLA in healthy donors. The PCR was carried out with 60 Vbeta primers and 13 Jbeta primers. Sequenced by immunoSEQ multiplex PCR; TCRdb stores in-frame clones only, minus some. This sample has about 180,000 clones; about 82% occur once, and the top ten carry around 1.5%. What was sequenced was PBMCs. Receptors were obtained from a man between 18 and 35 years old in good health and CMV-seronegative.

CDR3 in amino acids: CAWSVGGAVEGYTF. The CDR3 DNA sequence: TGTGCCTGGAGTGTGGGAGGGGCCGTAGAAGGCTACACCTTC. The chain carries TRBV30 and TRBJ1-2; D is perhaps TRBD1 (5 bases). V lost 0 bases and J 8 bases, leaving 16 bases between the germline ends. The germline V gene encodes CDR1 GTSNPN and CDR2 SVGIG (reference sequence). The CDR3 has 14 amino acids.

The rearrangement joins TRBV11-2 to TRBJ2-1, with D perhaps TRBD1 (6 bases). The CDR3 has 14 amino acids. The germline V and J ends were trimmed by 6 bases and 10 bases, with 19 bases remaining between them. Germline V gives CDR1 SGHAT, CDR2 FQNNGV. The CDR3 region is CASSQVQGIWEQFF. In DNA form, the CDR3 reads TGTGCCAGCAGTCAAGTCCAGGGGATCTGGGAGCAGTTCTTC.

V usage is TRBV5-4 and J usage is TRBJ2-7; TRBD1 might be the D (5 bases). Germline V gene sequence: CDR1 SGHNT, CDR2 YYREEE (reference sequence). This CDR3 contains 17 residues. V was pared by 1 base and J by 5 bases, with 22 bases between. The CDR3 region is CASSLNLPGQGADEQYF. CDR3 coding DNA: TGTGCCAGCAGCTTGAACCTACCGGGCCAAGGGGCCGACGAGCAGTACTTC.

About this clone: A read error may account for a junction end that differs from germline. The J gene is TRBJ1-3, the V gene TRBV7-9, with D maybe TRBD1 (5 bases). The germline gives CDR1 SEHNR, CDR2 FQNEAQ (reference sequence). The CDR3 consists of 16 residues. The CDR3 bases are TGTTCCAGCAGCTTAGCTAGATCGGGGGTGGAGAACACCATATATTTT. This codes for CSSSLARSGVENTIYF.

The genes are TRBV9 and TRBJ2-7, with TRBD1 identical over 8 bases. The CDR3 length is 14 residues. V was pared by 0 bases and J by 4 bases, with 3 bases of the junction left unmatched. Germline CDR1 and CDR2: SGDLS and YYNGEE. This CDR3 is CASSVEDREYEQYF. CDR3 in DNA: TGTGCCAGCAGCGTAGAGGACAGGGAATACGAGCAGTACTTC. The full variable domain, completed using reference TRBV9 and TRBJ2-7, is DSGVTQTPKHLITATGQRVTLRCSPRSGDLSVYWYQQSLDQGLQFLIQYYNGEERAKGNILERFSAQQFPDLHSELNLSSLELGDSALYFCASSVEDREYEQYFGPGTRLTVT.

The chain joins TRBV5-1 to TRBJ1-1; TRBD1 matches 10 bases. The length of the CDR3 is 16 residues. Germline V gene sequence: CDR1 SGHRS, CDR2 YFSETQ. Germline trimming cut 0 bases from V and 2 bases from J; bases unmatched to any gene: 4. CDR3 nucleotide sequence: TGCGCCAGCAGCTTGGTGGGACAGGGGCCAAACACTGAAGCTTTCTTT. Translating it yields CASSLVGQGPNTEAFF.

This clone was counted a few times. This chain links TRBV11-2 with TRBJ1-1; D uncertain. The length of the CDR3 is 11 residues. The V gene lost 4 bases and the J gene lost 8 bases, with 8 bases spanning the gap. Germline assignment: CDR1 SGHAT and CDR2 FQNNGV. The CDR3 here is CASSSRWEAFF. CDR3 DNA: TGTGCCAGCAGCTCTCGGTGGGAAGCTTTCTTT.

V gene TRBV15 combines with J gene TRBJ2-1, with 7 bases fitting TRBD2. The CDR3 length is 16 residues. V was clipped by 0 bases and J by 9 bases; unmatched bases: 11. Germline loops: CDR1 LNHNV, CDR2 YYDKDF (reference sequence). CDR3 nucleotide sequence: TGTGCCACCAGCAGAGATCATATTGGGGGGGGAGGTGAGCAGTTCTTC. Its protein product is CATSRDHIGGGGEQFF.

The chain carries TRBV7-9 and TRBJ1-1; 9 nucleotides match TRBD1. The CDR3 extends over 12 amino acids. The germline CDR1 and CDR2 sequences are SEHNR and FQNEAQ (reference sequence). V lost 5 bases, J lost 6 bases, and 1 base stayed unmatched. The CDR3 spells CASSDRGAEAFF. CDR3 DNA: TGTGCCAGCAGCGACAGGGGGGCTGAAGCTTTCTTT.

The J gene is TRBJ2-1, the V gene TRBV7-9, with 13 bases fitting TRBD2. This CDR3 is 17 amino acids long. Trimming took 3 bases from V and 3 from J; bases not matched to a gene: 5. Per germline, CDR1 SEHNR and CDR2 FQNEAQ (reference sequence). CDR3 nucleotides: TGTGCCAGCAGCTTCGGTGGACTAGCGGGGGTCTACAATGAGCAGTTCTTC. This translates into CASSFGGLAGVYNEQFF.

V is TRBV29-1 and J is TRBJ2-7; 9 bases match TRBD2. Germline V lookup: CDR1 SQVTM, CDR2 ANQGSEA. The CDR3 has 14 residues. V was clipped by 0 bases and J by 4 bases; unmatched bases: 4. The CDR3 spells CSVEDGAGGYEQYF. The CDR3 coding sequence is TGCAGCGTTGAAGATGGGGCGGGGGGGTACGAGCAGTACTTC.

This clone has just a few counts. J is TRBJ1-1 and V is TRBV5-4; 8 positions match TRBD1. CDR1 SGHNT and CDR2 YYREEE come from the germline V gene (reference sequence). This CDR3 spans 14 amino acids. The ends lost 5 bases at V and 0 bases at J; junction bases unmatched: 3. CDR3 region: CASRKQGVNTEAFF. The CDR3 nucleotides read TGTGCCAGCAGGAAACAGGGGGTGAACACTGAAGCTTTCTTT.

The CDR3 DNA sequence: TGTGCCACCAGGGGACTAGCGGGGGGCGTCTACGACGAGCAGTACTTC. Translation gives CATRGLAGGVYDEQYF. The chain recombines TRBV27 with TRBJ2-7, with 15 bases aligning to TRBD2. CDR1 and CDR2 from the germline V gene are MNHEY and SMNVEV (reference sequence). CDR3 length: 16 amino acids. With V trimmed by 10 bases and J by 5 bases, 12 bases remained unmatched.

The gene calls are TRBV30 and TRBJ1-2; 7 nucleotides align to TRBD1. Trimming at V came to 4 bases and at J to 0 bases, leaving 5 bases not matched to a gene. The CDR3 length is 14 residues. Germline CDR1 and CDR2: GTSNPN and SVGIG (reference sequence). The CDR3 DNA reads as TGTGCCTGGACAGGGACAGTGACTAACTATGGCTACACCTTC. Its protein is CAWTGTVTNYGYTF.

The rearrangement links TRBV5-1 to TRBJ1-5, with D unclear. Germline CDR1 SGHRS, CDR2 YFSETQ. The CDR3 extends over 14 amino acids. V was cut by 2 bases and J by 2 bases, with 8 bases left in between. The CDR3 is CASSFGEGNQPQHF. CDR3 coding DNA: TGCGCCAGCAGCTTTGGGGAGGGCAATCAGCCCCAGCATTTT.

On this clone itself: The junction departs from the called germline gene at one end, perhaps through a read error. The chain is built from TRBV7-7 and TRBJ2-1; TRBD2 might be the D (5 bases). Per germline, CDR1 SSHAT and CDR2 FNYEAQ (reference sequence). The CDR3 runs to 14 residues. Here the CDR3 reads CASSLEFGDNEQFF. CDR3 DNA sequence: TGTGCTAGCAGCTTAGAGTTCGGGGACAATGAGCAGTTCTTC.

The CDR3 DNA reads as TGTGCCAGCAGATACAGCGGGAGCACTGAAGCTTTCTTT. Protein product: CASRYSGSTEAFF. The V and J genes are TRBV6-1 and TRBJ1-1; no clear D gene. Germline CDR1 reads MNHNS; CDR2 reads SASEGT. The CDR3 totals 13 residues. Trimming left V 6 bases short and J 4 bases short, with 12 bases between.

This clone came up once. The chain combines TRBV7-8 with TRBJ1-5; TRBD1 agrees at 7 bases. The CDR3 spans 17 residues. The germline V gene encodes CDR1 SGHVS and CDR2 FQNEAQ. V dropped 4 bases and J dropped 4; count of bases not matched to a gene: 13. The CDR3 region is CASSSGGRAGRNQPQHF. CDR3 nucleotides: TGTGCCAGCAGCTCAGGGGGGCGTGCAGGCCGAAATCAGCCCCAGCATTTT.